This T cell receptor (beta chain) appears in the sequencing data of a study of blood T cell repertoires in COVID-19. The V gene's germline CDR1 is DFQATT and CDR2 SNEGSKA (reference sequence). The CDR3 contains 10 residues. Sequencing was performed with immunoSEQ multiplex PCR; in TCRdb, only in-frame clones are kept and a portion is missing. The sample lists 100,000 or so clones; approximately 92% were seen once. The sequenced sample consisted of peripheral blood. The J gene is TRBJ1-2, the V gene TRBV20-1, with D possibly matching TRBD1 (5 bases). The source is a man in his 70s with acute or convalescent COVID-19. CDR3 nucleotide sequence: TGCCAAGGGGTGAACTATGGCTACACCTTC. The encoded protein is CQGVNYGYTF.